Included here is one T cell receptor (beta chain) sequence, with context. In TCRdb, the 5' RACE reads were re-called with MiXCR into one record per CDR3 protein. The data hold roughly 580,000 distinct CDR3 sequences, with approximately 19% observed a single time. The data stem from a study of T-cell memory formation after mild COVID-19. The germline V and J ends were trimmed by 7 bases and 3 bases, with 13 bases remaining between them. The CDR3 contains 14 residues. Germline CDR1 and CDR2: MNHEY and SVGAGI. V usage is TRBV6-5 and J usage is TRBJ2-1; no clear D. The sequenced material came from PBMCs or a T cell subset sorted from them (not recorded which). The source is an adult woman who had mild COVID-19 (a few samples of this study predate the infection). Cell type and time point are not known. CDR3 loop: CASTPFSDYNEQFF. Written as DNA, the CDR3 is TGTGCCAGCACCCCTTTCTCGGACTACAATGAGCAGTTCTTC.